This TCR beta chain derives from a study of T cells after yellow fever vaccination. The CDR3 runs 12 residues. Trimming stripped 3 bases from V and 2 bases from J, with 7 bases between. Germline CDR1 reads DFQATT; CDR2 reads SNEGSKA (reference sequence). This clonotype was picked up many times. A single record per CDR3 protein comes from TCRdb applying MiXCR to the 5' RACE reads. The repertoire consists of around 600,000 distinct CDR3 sequences, with 9% to 15% occurring once and the leading ten covering under 15%. The TCR originated in a young man who received the YFV17D yellow fever vaccine. This sequence joins TRBV20-1 and TRBJ2-5; the D is unclear. The sample in question was PBMCs, obtained on the day of the yellow fever booster vaccination. Here the CDR3 DNA reads TGCAGTGCTAGCGCCACTCAAGAGACCCAGTACTTC. Its translation: CSASATQETQYF.